The 32 T cell receptor beta chains below were found in one sample sequenced in a study of blood T cell repertoires in COVID-19. The assay was immunoSEQ multiplex PCR, and TCRdb's table has in-frame clones only and misses some. The sample holds 150,000 to 200,000 clones, 75% to 90% seen once. Material: peripheral blood. All receptors come from a woman between 35 and 50 years old with COVID-19, enrolled during active disease.

The CDR3 nucleotides are TGTGCCAGTAGTCTCCGGACATGGAAATACGAGCAGTACTTC. It encodes CASSLRTWKYEQYF. V usage is TRBV19 and J usage is TRBJ2-7; D may be TRBD1 (5 bases). The CDR3 sequence is 14 residues long. Germline values: CDR1 LNHDA, CDR2 SQIVND (reference sequence). V was cut by 5 bases and J by 4 bases, with 15 bases left in between.

This sequence joins TRBV5-1 and TRBJ2-1; D is undetermined. Trimming left V 4 bases short and J 10 bases short, with 12 bases between. The CDR3 sequence is 12 residues long. The germline gives CDR1 SGHRS, CDR2 YFSETQ. The CDR3 coding sequence is TGCGCCAGCAGCCCCTTGCGCGGAGAGCAGTTCTTC. It codes for CASSPLRGEQFF.

This rearrangement joins TRBV19 to TRBJ1-2; 7 bases align to TRBD1. The CDR3 is 13 amino acids. The germline CDR1 and CDR2 sequences are LNHDA and SQIVND (reference sequence). The trim removed 6 bases at V and 5 bases at J, leaving 6 bases unmatched. The CDR3 spells CASSQQGGYGYTF. As DNA, the CDR3 is TGTGCCAGTAGCCAGCAGGGGGGTTATGGCTACACCTTC.

This chain links TRBV2 with TRBJ2-5; D perhaps matches TRBD2 (7 bases). This CDR3 has 15 amino acids. With 7 bases removed from V and 4 bases from J, the gap between germline ends came to 19 bases. Looked up from germline, CDR1 is SNHLY and CDR2 is FYNNEI. CDR3 DNA sequence: TGTGCCAGCACTAAGAAGGGGGGGCCTGGAGAGACCCAGTACTTC. Translation gives CASTKKGGPGETQYF.

The chain links TRBV13 to TRBJ1-1, with D possibly TRBD1 on 6 matching bases. The length of the CDR3 is 20 residues. Trimming shortened V by 5 bases and J by 5 bases, and 33 bases separated the two germline ends. CDR1 is PRHDT, CDR2 FYEKMQ, per germline (reference sequence). CDR3 DNA sequence: TGTGCCAGCAGCCCTCGAATTCTCCGGGGCCAGAAGGGGGGAGGGACTGAAGCTTTCTTT. This codes for CASSPRILRGQKGGGTEAFF. Variable domain in full (rest from reference TRBV13 and TRBJ1-1): AAGVIQSPRHLIKEKRETATLKCYPIPRHDTVYWYQQGPGQDPQFLISFYEKMQSDKGSIPDRFSAQQFSDYHSELNMSSLELGDSALYFCASSPRILRGQKGGGTEAFFGQGTRLTVV.

The rearrangement joins TRBV11-2 to TRBJ1-2, with D perhaps TRBD1 (5 bases). The CDR3 totals 13 residues. V was clipped by 2 bases and J by 2 bases, with 6 bases between them. In germline, CDR1 is SGHAT, CDR2 FQNNGV. For the CDR3, the DNA is TGTGCCAGCAGCTTACGGGGGAACTATGGCTACACCTTC. It yields the protein CASSLRGNYGYTF.

This sequence joins TRBV2 and TRBJ2-2, with 10 bases matching TRBD2. Germline loops: CDR1 SNHLY, CDR2 FYNNEI. The CDR3 has 14 residues. Trimming took 6 bases from V and 5 from J; bases not matched to a gene: 3. This CDR3 is CASRAGGETGELFF. The CDR3 DNA reads as TGTGCCAGCAGAGCGGGAGGGGAAACCGGGGAGCTGTTTTTT.

This chain joins TRBV27 and TRBJ2-3, with D maybe TRBD2 (5 bases). The germline gives CDR1 MNHEY, CDR2 SMNVEV (reference sequence). This CDR3 comprises 15 residues. V dropped 7 bases and J dropped 4 bases, with 18 bases sitting between them. The CDR3 DNA sequence: TGTGCCAGCAAAACTAGGCCCTTAATGGCAGATACGCAGTATTTT. It encodes CASKTRPLMADTQYF.

Only a few counts were recorded for this clone. This chain connects TRBV10-3 to TRBJ1-2, with D perhaps matching TRBD1 (5 bases). Germline loops: CDR1 ENHRY, CDR2 SYGVKD. Trimming took 0 bases from V and 3 from J, leaving 8 bases between them. CDR3 size: 14 residues. CDR3 DNA: TGTGCCATCAGTGAGTCGACAGACTACTATGGCTACACCTTC. Its protein is CAISESTDYYGYTF.

This chain joins TRBV5-1 and TRBJ1-2, with TRBD1 as a possible D gene (6 bases). V was trimmed by 0 bases and J by 3 bases, leaving 12 bases between them. The CDR3 loop spans 15 amino acids. Germline CDR1 is SGHRS and CDR2 is YFSETQ. Written as DNA, the CDR3 is TGCGCCAGCAGCTTGGAGGGCAGGGGTCACTATGGCTACACCTTC. It translates to CASSLEGRGHYGYTF.

The chain's CDR3 is CASSFTPGLTSTDTQYF. CDR3 DNA: TGCGCCAGCAGCTTCACACCGGGACTCACTAGCACAGATACGCAGTATTTT. The chain carries TRBV5-1 and TRBJ2-3, with D perhaps TRBD2 (6 bases). CDR1 and CDR2 from the germline V gene are SGHRS and YFSETQ. V was trimmed by 2 bases and J by 0 bases, leaving 16 bases between them. This CDR3 region has 17 residues.

V gene TRBV10-2 combines with J gene TRBJ2-1, with 10 bases that match TRBD2. This CDR3 has 17 amino acids. Unmatched junction bases numbered 14, after V lost 4 bases and J lost 8 bases. Germline V gene data show CDR1 as WSHSY and CDR2 as SAAADI. CDR3 residues: CASSVSWTSGKGDEQFF. CDR3 DNA: TGCGCCAGCAGTGTATCCTGGACTAGCGGCAAAGGGGATGAGCAGTTCTTC.

The chain carries TRBV19 and TRBJ1-5; maybe TRBD1 (6 bases). This CDR3 has 15 amino acids. Trimming removed 6 bases at V and 0 bases at J, with 12 bases between. Germline CDR1 is LNHDA and CDR2 is SQIVND (reference sequence). The CDR3 DNA sequence: TGTGCCAGTAGCTCCGACAGGTATAGCAATCAGCCCCAGCATTTT. Its translation is CASSSDRYSNQPQHF.

The rearrangement uses TRBV6-1 and TRBJ1-1; 7 bases align to TRBD1. The trim removed 4 bases at V and 0 bases at J, leaving 8 bases unmatched. This CDR3 is 16 amino acids long. The V gene's germline CDR1 is MNHNS and CDR2 SASEGT. This CDR3 is CASSARDSRMNTEAFF. CDR3 DNA: TGTGCCAGCAGTGCCCGGGACAGTAGGATGAACACTGAAGCTTTCTTT.

The chain joins TRBV28 to TRBJ2-1, with D possibly TRBD2 on 6 matching bases. CDR1 and CDR2 (germline): MDHEN, SYDVKM. V was trimmed by 6 bases and J by 0 bases, leaving 15 bases between them. The CDR3 is 16 amino acids. This CDR3 reads CASRVLAENSYNEQFF. CDR3 in DNA: TGTGCCAGCAGGGTCTTAGCGGAGAACTCCTACAATGAGCAGTTCTTC. Filled out from reference TRBV28 and TRBJ2-1, the complete variable domain reads DVKVTQSSRYLVKRTGEKVFLECVQDMDHENMFWYRQDPGLGLRLIYFSYDVKMKEKGDIPEGYSVSREKKERFSLILESASTNQTSMYLCASRVLAENSYNEQFFGPGTRLTVL.

This clone was recorded only once. The rearrangement joins TRBV4-1 to TRBJ2-7, with D maybe TRBD1 (7 bases). The V and J ends lost 4 bases and 6 bases respectively, with 19 bases between them. Germline lookup yields CDR1 MGHRA and CDR2 YSYEKL. This CDR3 contains 15 residues. As DNA, the CDR3 is TGCGCCAGCAGCCCCGGGGGTCAGGGGGTCGGCGAGCAGTACTTC. Protein product: CASSPGGQGVGEQYF.

The rearrangement joins TRBV5-6 to TRBJ1-1; weak D call: TRBD1 (6 bases). V lost 1 base, J lost 0 bases, and 10 bases lay in between. CDR3 length: 15 amino acids. Germline-derived CDR1 and CDR2 are SGHDT and YYEEEE. The CDR3 DNA sequence: TGTGCCAGCAGCTTGCAGGGGATGGTGAACACTGAAGCTTTCTTT. Translated: CASSLQGMVNTEAFF.

V is TRBV28 and J is TRBJ2-5; 8 positions agree with TRBD1. With V trimmed by 5 bases and J by 5 bases, 7 bases remained unmatched. Germline-derived CDR1 and CDR2 are MDHEN and SYDVKM. The CDR3 totals 14 residues. CDR3 in amino acids: CASSPRTGLETQYF. The CDR3 DNA reads as TGTGCCAGCAGTCCGAGGACAGGGCTGGAGACCCAGTACTTC.

This clone was recorded a few times. The rearrangement links TRBV11-3 to TRBJ1-1; D ambiguous. The CDR3 consists of 14 residues. The V and J ends lost 5 bases and 4 bases respectively, with 14 bases between them. CDR1 is SGHNT and CDR2 is YENEEA in the germline V gene. The CDR3 sequence is CASSPVRGGTEAFF. CDR3 DNA sequence: TGTGCCAGCAGCCCCGTCCGGGGAGGCACTGAAGCTTTCTTT.

The rearrangement uses TRBV3-1 (or the pseudogene TRBV3-2) and TRBJ2-3; the D gene is possibly TRBD2 (6 bases). The CDR3 is 15 residues long. V lost 0 bases to trimming and J lost 7 bases, with 14 bases between them. The V gene's germline CDR1 is LGHDT and CDR2 YNNKEL (reference sequence). The CDR3 loop reads CASSQDFTSLNTQYF. The CDR3 nucleotides read TGTGCCAGCAGCCAAGATTTTACTAGCCTAAATACGCAGTATTTT.

CDR3 in amino acids: CASSLAQTQMAAFF. The CDR3 DNA sequence: TGCGCCAGCAGCTTGGCCCAAACCCAGATGGCAGCTTTCTTT. This chain connects TRBV5-1 to TRBJ1-1; D is unresolved. CDR1 SGHRS and CDR2 YFSETQ come from the germline V gene. The CDR3 is 14 amino acids. Trimming shortened V by 0 bases and J by 10 bases, and 16 bases separated the two germline ends.

The chain carries TRBV10-3 and TRBJ2-7; no clear D. Germline loops: CDR1 ENHRY, CDR2 SYGVKD. The CDR3 has 14 residues. V lost 0 bases to trimming and J lost 4 bases, with 10 bases between them. The CDR3: CAISESEASYEQYF. CDR3 DNA: TGTGCCATCAGTGAGTCTGAGGCCAGTTACGAGCAGTACTTC.

This clone was seen a handful of times. The rearrangement links TRBV5-1 to TRBJ1-1; the D gene is possibly TRBD1 (5 bases). This CDR3 comprises 15 residues. Trimming removed 4 bases from V and 3 bases from J, with 16 bases in between. Germline V CDR1 and CDR2: SGHRS, YFSETQ. The CDR3 nucleotides read TGCGCCAGCAGCCCTGACGTCGGGGGGTACACTGAAGCTTTCTTT. This gives the protein CASSPDVGGYTEAFF.

V usage is TRBV2 and J usage is TRBJ2-3; TRBD2 matches at 12 bases. The CDR3 consists of 19 residues. CDR1 is SNHLY and CDR2 is FYNNEI in the germline V gene. Trimming cost V 6 bases and J 2 bases; bases outside gene matches: 15. The CDR3 nucleotides read TGTGCCAGCAGGCCCCCCGCACTAGCGGGGGGTCTGTTCACAGATACGCAGTATTTT. It encodes CASRPPALAGGLFTDTQYF.

The chain couples TRBV7-9 to TRBJ1-2, with D hard to call. The CDR3 is 12 residues long. Germline CDR1 and CDR2: SEHNR and FQNEAQ (reference sequence). V was clipped by 3 bases and J by 12 bases, with 14 bases between them. CDR3 in DNA: TGTGCCAGCAGCTTTCTTGGACTGGGGAACACCTTC. This gives the protein CASSFLGLGNTF. Complete variable domain (other parts from reference TRBV7-9 and TRBJ1-2): DTGVSQNPRHKITKRGQNVTFRCDPISEHNRLYWYRQTLGQGPEFLTYFQNEAQLEKSRLLSDRFSAERPKGSFSTLEIQRTEQGDSAMYLCASSFLGLGNTFGSGTRLTVV.

The chain recombines TRBV6-6 with TRBJ1-1; possibly TRBD1 for D (6 bases). V gave up 6 bases and J gave up 1 base, with 18 bases separating them. Germline V gene sequence: CDR1 MNHNY, CDR2 SVGAGI (reference sequence). The CDR3 has 16 residues. The CDR3 reads CASSSRAGVGNTEAFF. The CDR3 bases are TGTGCCAGCAGCTCCCGGGCAGGGGTTGGGAACACTGAAGCTTTCTTT.

V gene TRBV6-1 combines with J gene TRBJ2-4, with D possibly being TRBD1 (6 bases). Deletions cut 0 bases from V and 2 bases from J, with 11 bases between. Germline CDR1 reads MNHNS; CDR2 reads SASEGT. This CDR3 is 16 amino acids long. The CDR3 DNA follows: TGTGCCAGCAGTGAAGCCACGACAGGAACCAAAAACATTCAGTACTTC. It specifies CASSEATTGTKNIQYF.

This chain uses TRBV4-1 with TRBJ1-1; D perhaps matches TRBD1 (6 bases). This CDR3 has 17 amino acids. With 3 bases removed from V and 5 bases from J, the gap between germline ends came to 22 bases. Germline CDR1 is MGHRA and CDR2 is YSYEKL. The CDR3: CASSHPKWGRGSTEAFF. DNA of the CDR3: TGCGCCAGCAGCCACCCCAAGTGGGGGCGAGGGTCGACTGAAGCTTTCTTT.

CDR3 nucleotide sequence: TGTGCCAGAAGCTTGCTCGGGACAGGGGGCGGTCAGCCCCAGCATTTT. It encodes CARSLLGTGGGQPQHF. The chain links TRBV5-3 to TRBJ1-5; 12 nucleotides match TRBD1. TRBV5-3 is filed as an ORF, its function uncertain. The ends lost 1 base at V and 6 bases at J; junction bases unmatched: 5. The CDR3 extends over 16 amino acids.

The chain carries TRBV3-1 (or the pseudogene TRBV3-2) and TRBJ2-5, with 8 bases that match TRBD1. Looked up from germline, CDR1 is LGHDT and CDR2 is YNNKEL (reference sequence). The CDR3 length is 12 residues. The V segment lost 6 bases and the J segment 5 bases; nucleotides outside the gene matches: 2. CDR3 loop: CASRRQGETQYF. CDR3 coding DNA: TGTGCCAGCAGGCGACAGGGGGAGACCCAGTACTTC.

The V gene is TRBV6-5, the J gene TRBJ2-5, with D perhaps TRBD1 (5 bases). The CDR3 is 15 amino acids. Trimming shortened V by 5 bases and J by 2 bases, and 15 bases separated the two germline ends. Germline-derived CDR1 and CDR2 are MNHEY and SVGAGI. The CDR3 is CASSLYMAGQETQYF. As DNA, the CDR3 is TGTGCCAGCAGTCTTTACATGGCAGGGCAAGAGACCCAGTACTTC.

The rearrangement links TRBV27 to TRBJ2-5; weak D call: TRBD2 (5 bases). V gave up 5 bases and J gave up 0 bases, with 10 bases separating them. Germline V gene sequence: CDR1 MNHEY, CDR2 SMNVEV (reference sequence). The CDR3 consists of 14 residues. The CDR3 sequence: CASSPRGYQETQYF. For the CDR3, the DNA is TGTGCCAGCAGTCCCCGAGGGTACCAAGAGACCCAGTACTTC.